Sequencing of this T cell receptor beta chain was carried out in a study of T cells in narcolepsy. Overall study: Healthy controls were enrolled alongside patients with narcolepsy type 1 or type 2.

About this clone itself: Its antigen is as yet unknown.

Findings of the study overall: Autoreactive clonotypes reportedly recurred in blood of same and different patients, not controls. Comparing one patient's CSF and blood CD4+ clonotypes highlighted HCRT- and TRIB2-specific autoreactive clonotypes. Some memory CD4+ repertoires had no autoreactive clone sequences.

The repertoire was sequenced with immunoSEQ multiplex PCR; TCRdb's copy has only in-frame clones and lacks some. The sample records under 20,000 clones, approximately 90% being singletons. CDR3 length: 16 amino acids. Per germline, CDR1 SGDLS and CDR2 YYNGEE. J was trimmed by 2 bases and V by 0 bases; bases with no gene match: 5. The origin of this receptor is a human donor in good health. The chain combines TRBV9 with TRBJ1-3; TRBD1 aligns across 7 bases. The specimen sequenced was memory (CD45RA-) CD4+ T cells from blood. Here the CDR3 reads CASSVDGRGTGNTIYF. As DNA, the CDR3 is TGTGCCAGCAGCGTAGACGGCAGGGGGACTGGAAACACCATATATTTT.